This passage covers 30 T cell receptor beta chains from one sample sequenced in a study of read filtering for tumor transcriptome and immune sequencing (dated by TCRdb to 2018 to 2020). The data were produced on an Illumina HiSeq 4000. The Immunoverse kit was used to build TCR libraries from 400 ng RNA, with molecular barcoded adaptors covering alpha/delta and beta/gamma chains. TCRdb applied fastp at Q25 and MiXCR to the public reads, then kept only in-frame beta chains. Entries are consolidated by CDR3 protein sequence, retaining the most common genes and DNA. The sample includes some 46,000 distinct CDR3 sequences, with roughly 12% observed a single time. The leading ten clones occupy roughly 15% of the sample. The sequencing input was a population of CD138-negative cells sorted from bone marrow. The sample's cell subset or site, from its label and the paper: bone marrow mononuclear cells depleted of CD138+ plasma/myeloma cells by negative magnetic selection. Source of these receptors: a donor aged 40 or over with multiple myeloma.

This clonotype has ten or more counts. The rearrangement joins TRBV29-1 to TRBJ2-3, with a possible D match to TRBD2 (6 bases). CDR1 and CDR2 (germline): SQVTM, ANQGSEA. The CDR3 consists of 16 residues. V was clipped by 5 bases and J by 3 bases, with 21 bases between them. The DNA of the CDR3 is TGCAGCGTTCTAAGGGGAACTAGCTCTATAACAGATACGCAGTATTTT. This codes for CSVLRGTSSITDTQYF.

This clonotype has more than one count but fewer than ten. V usage is TRBV5-1 and J usage is TRBJ2-3; 7 bases match TRBD2. Germline assignment: CDR1 SGHRS and CDR2 YFSETQ. Trimming removed 5 bases from V and 2 bases from J; junction bases left unmatched: 5. The CDR3 is 14 residues long. The CDR3 loop reads CASSKRDYTDTQYF. DNA for the CDR3: TGCGCCAGCAGTAAGCGGGACTACACAGATACGCAGTATTTT.

This clonotype came up many times. The chain couples TRBV29-1 to TRBJ2-1, with D possibly matching TRBD2 (6 bases). Germline V lookup: CDR1 SQVTM, CDR2 ANQGSEA. Trimming took 1 base from V and 0 from J, leaving 13 bases between them. The CDR3 has 16 amino acids. The CDR3 protein is CSVEVSGLSSYNEQFF. The CDR3 DNA follows: TGCAGCGTTGAAGTATCGGGACTCAGCTCCTACAATGAGCAGTTCTTC.

Only one count was recorded for this clonotype. A far larger clone is only one base removed, so a read error is likely. The chain uses TRBV11-1 and TRBJ2-1; 8 bases map to TRBD2. The CDR3 consists of 16 residues. Germline trimming cut 2 bases from V and 4 bases from J; bases unmatched to any gene: 7. Germline CDR1 SGHAT, CDR2 FQDESV (reference sequence). CDR3 protein: CASSLSGRGGYNEQFF. CDR3 coding DNA: TGTGCCAGCAGCTTATCCGGACGGGGGGGGTACAATGAGCAGTTCTTC.

This clonotype was seen only a few times. The V call is TRBV5-4, the J call TRBJ2-3, with 8 nucleotides matching TRBD1. J lost 6 bases, V lost 1 base, and 1 base had no gene match. This CDR3 is 13 amino acids long. The germline CDR1 and CDR2 sequences are SGHNT and YYREEE (reference sequence). CDR3 DNA sequence: TGTGCCAGCAGCTTGACAGGGGGGGATACGCAGTATTTT. Translating gives CASSLTGGDTQYF.

For this clonotype: This may be a read error: a much more frequent sequence differs by one nucleotide. The chain links TRBV7-2 to TRBJ2-5; D remains unclear. The germline V gene has CDR1 SGHTA and CDR2 FQGNSA. The CDR3 sequence is 15 residues long. In DNA, the CDR3 is TGTGCCGGCAGCCCTCCGGACCAAACCTTAGAGACCCAGTACTTC. The encoded protein is CAGSPPDQTLETQYF.

This clonotype came up many times. The gene calls are TRBV4-1 and TRBJ2-6; D gene unclear. The CDR3 covers 16 residues. Trimming took 0 bases from V and 7 from J, leaving 13 bases between them. CDR1 and CDR2 from the germline V gene are MGHRA and YSYEKL. The CDR3 coding sequence is TGCGCCAGCAGCCAAGATTTGAGTTTGAGAGCCAACGTCCTGACTTTC. This translates into CASSQDLSLRANVLTF.

This clonotype showed up many times. The chain combines TRBV20-1 with TRBJ2-7; 7 nucleotides agree with TRBD1. CDR1 and CDR2 (germline): DFQATT, SNEGSKA (reference sequence). This CDR3 has 14 residues. Germline trimming cut 3 bases from V and 0 bases from J; bases unmatched to any gene: 5. CDR3 bases: TGCAGTGCTAGGCACAGGGGTCACTCCTACGAGCAGTACTTC. Encoded protein: CSARHRGHSYEQYF.

The chain joins TRBV12-3 or TRBV12-4 to TRBJ2-1; 16 nucleotides agree with TRBD2. The junction had 4 bases not matched to a gene; V was cut back by 6 bases and J by 8 bases. The CDR3 sequence is 15 residues long. The CDR3 loop reads CASSGTSGRADEQFF. The CDR3 DNA follows: TGTGCCAGCAGCGGGACTAGCGGGAGGGCCGATGAGCAGTTCTTC.

This clonotype appeared many times. The chain is built from TRBV28 and TRBJ2-7; TRBD1 is a possible D gene (6 bases). CDR3 length equals 16 residues. Per germline, CDR1 MDHEN and CDR2 SYDVKM. V was trimmed by 6 bases and J by 3 bases, leaving 21 bases between them. CDR3 region: CASRQPPQGAVYEQYF. The CDR3 nucleotides are TGTGCCAGCAGGCAGCCTCCACAGGGAGCCGTCTACGAGCAGTACTTC.

The sample holds many counts of this clonotype. The chain is built from TRBV24-1 and TRBJ2-2; TRBD1 aligns across 8 bases. This CDR3 contains 16 residues. With 9 bases clipped from V and 0 bases from J, the junction kept 8 bases outside the gene matches. Germline V lookup: CDR1 KGHDR, CDR2 SFDVKD. As DNA, the CDR3 is TGTGCCACCGCCCCGCGGGGACAGGCGAACACCGGGGAGCTGTTTTTT. Translated: CATAPRGQANTGELFF.

This clonotype has at least ten counts. The rearrangement joins TRBV6-2 or TRBV6-3 to TRBJ2-2; TRBD2 aligns across 11 bases. Germline V gives CDR1 MNHEY, CDR2 SVGEGT. Trimming took 4 bases from V and 3 from J; bases not matched to a gene: 10. This CDR3 is 18 amino acids long. The CDR3 DNA reads TGTGCCAGCAGTTCAAGAATCGGGACTAGCGGACACACCGGGGAGCTGTTTTTT. It codes for CASSSRIGTSGHTGELFF.

The sample holds a few counts of this clonotype. This chain joins TRBV13 and TRBJ2-7; D call uncertain. The germline CDR1 and CDR2 sequences are PRHDT and FYEKMQ (reference sequence). V was cut by 0 bases and J by 2 bases, with 11 bases left in between. The CDR3 covers 15 residues. In DNA, the CDR3 is TGTGCCAGCAGCTTAGGGACTGAAAGGGCCTACGAGCAGTACTTC. It translates to CASSLGTERAYEQYF.

This clonotype has a count of ten or more. The chain is built from TRBV4-3 and TRBJ2-2, with 8 bases identical to TRBD1. V lost 0 bases to trimming and J lost 8 bases; unmatched junction nucleotides: 8. CDR3 length: 16 amino acids. Looked up from germline, CDR1 is LGHNA and CDR2 is YSLEER. CDR3 protein: CASSQEQGGFAGELFF. For the CDR3, the DNA is TGCGCCAGCAGCCAAGAACAGGGGGGTTTTGCTGGGGAGCTGTTTTTT.

The chain combines TRBV2 with TRBJ2-5, with D tentatively TRBD2 (5 bases). The germline gives CDR1 SNHLY, CDR2 FYNNEI. This CDR3 is 13 amino acids long. Trimming shortened V by 5 bases and J by 7 bases, and 14 bases separated the two germline ends. The CDR3 DNA follows: TGTGCCAGCAGTATGGGTCGGGAAGTGACCCAGTACTTC. Its protein is CASSMGREVTQYF. Supplemented by reference TRBV2 and TRBJ2-5, the full variable domain reads EPEVTQTPSHQVTQMGQEVILRCVPISNHLYFYWYRQILGQKVEFLVSFYNNEISEKSEIFDDQFSVERPDGSNFTLKIRSTKLEDSAMYFCASSMGREVTQYFGPGTRLLVL.

This clonotype was recorded at least ten times. The junction departs from germline at one end; a sequencing error may be responsible. The chain has TRBV4-1 and TRBJ1-1, with TRBD1 identical over 8 bases. Germline CDR1 is MGHRA and CDR2 is YSYEKL. The CDR3 contains 17 residues. The CDR3 DNA reads TGCGCCAGCAGCCAAAAACAGGGGGACAGAAAGAACACTGAAGCTCTCTTT. Its protein is CASSQKQGDRKNTEALF.

Ten or more counts support this clonotype. V gene TRBV19 combines with J gene TRBJ2-1, with TRBD2 matching over 7 bases. This CDR3 has 15 amino acids. Trimming at V came to 9 bases and at J to 6 bases, leaving 14 bases not matched to a gene. Germline-derived CDR1 and CDR2 are LNHDA and SQIVND (reference sequence). The CDR3 nucleotides read TGTGCCAGCCAAAGGGGTCTAGCGGAAACCAATGAGCAGTTCTTC. Protein product: CASQRGLAETNEQFF.

Concerning this clonotype: A read error may account for a junction end that differs from germline. V is TRBV29-1 and J is TRBJ2-1, with D tentatively TRBD2 (6 bases). From germline, CDR1 is SQVTM and CDR2 ANQGSEA. The CDR3 runs to 11 residues. Here the CDR3 DNA reads TGCAGCGTGGGGGGTAACAATGAGCGGTTCTTT. Protein: CSVGGNNERFF.

In this sample, this clonotype turned up many times. The chain links TRBV20-1 to TRBJ2-3; 9 bases map to TRBD2. Losses at the gene ends were 0 bases for V and 6 bases for J; bases not matched to a gene: 10. CDR3 length: 16 amino acids. Germline V gene lookup returns CDR1 DFQATT and CDR2 SNEGSKA (reference sequence). CDR3 sequence (DNA): TGCAGTGCTAGAGATTGGCTAGCGGGAACTGCGGATACGCAGTATTTT. Residues: CSARDWLAGTADTQYF.

This clonotype was seen at least ten times. CDR3: CASSIVGTASYEQYF. The CDR3 nucleotides read TGTGCCAGTAGTATAGTCGGGACAGCATCCTACGAGCAGTACTTC. The chain links TRBV19 to TRBJ2-7; 7 bases map to TRBD1. The CDR3 is made up of 15 amino acids. Germline V gene lookup returns CDR1 LNHDA and CDR2 SQIVND (reference sequence). Trimming at V came to 1 base and at J to 1 base, leaving 4 bases not matched to a gene.

This clonotype was picked up many times. The CDR3 reads CASSLADTSYEQYF. The CDR3 DNA follows: TGTGCCAGCAGCTTGGCGGACACCTCATACGAGCAGTACTTC. The genes are TRBV5-6 and TRBJ2-7, with a weak D call TRBD1 (5 bases). Trimming took off 0 bases at V and 4 bases at J, with 11 bases between the two ends. Looked up from germline, CDR1 is SGHDT and CDR2 is YYEEEE. CDR3 size: 14 residues.

As concerns this clonotype: Since a much larger clone is just one base distant, this may be a read error. The rearrangement joins TRBV20-1 to TRBJ2-1; tentative D call: TRBD2 (6 bases). The CDR3 length is 16 residues. Germline CDR1 is DFQATT and CDR2 is SNEGSKA (reference sequence). CDR3 sequence: CSARESVADSYNELFF. In DNA, the CDR3 is TGCAGTGCTAGGGAATCGGTAGCGGACTCCTACAATGAGCTGTTCTTC.

V usage is TRBV28 and J usage is TRBJ2-3; D is ambiguous. There are 11 residues in the CDR3. The germline V gene encodes CDR1 MDHEN and CDR2 SYDVKM. The V gene lost 6 bases and the J gene lost 8 bases, with 9 bases spanning the gap. CDR3 sequence: CASSRSGTQYF. CDR3 coding DNA: TGTGCCAGCAGCCGCTCTGGTACGCAGTATTTT.

This clonotype has at least ten counts. This rearrangement joins TRBV5-1 to TRBJ1-1; unclear D gene. This CDR3 has 13 residues. Per germline, CDR1 SGHRS and CDR2 YFSETQ. The V and J ends lost 5 bases and 4 bases respectively, with 12 bases between them. The CDR3 DNA reads as TGCGCCAGCAGACGAGAGGCGGGCACTGAAGCTTTCTTT. This translates into CASRREAGTEAFF. Looking up the rest from reference TRBV5-1 and TRBJ1-1 gives the full variable domain: KAGVTQTPRYLIKTRGQQVTLSCSPISGHRSVSWYQQTPGQGLQFLFEYFSETQRNKGNFPGRFSGRQFSNSRSEMNVSTLELGDSALYLCASRREAGTEAFFGQGTRLTVV.

In this sample, this clonotype turned up many times. The rearrangement links TRBV12-3 or TRBV12-4 to TRBJ2-5; D is perhaps TRBD1 (6 bases). CDR3 length: 15 amino acids. Trimming removed 1 base at V and 2 bases at J, with 11 bases between. In nucleotides, the CDR3 is TGTGCCAGCAGTTTAGGCACAGGGAAGCAAGAGACCCAGTACTTC. Translation: CASSLGTGKQETQYF.

The chain combines TRBV6-5 with TRBJ2-3; 7 bases match TRBD2. V was pared by 2 bases and J by 4 bases, with 6 bases of the junction left unmatched. Germline assignment: CDR1 MNHEY and CDR2 SVGAGI. The length of the CDR3 is 15 residues. DNA for the CDR3: TGTGCCAGCAGTTACGAGGGAGGGGTCTCAGATACGCAGTATTTT. This sequence encodes CASSYEGGVSDTQYF.

Comment on this clonotype: Since a far larger clone is one base different, this is likely a read error. V usage is TRBV6-5 and J usage is TRBJ2-3; D gene ambiguous. This CDR3 is built from 13 residues. The germline V gene has CDR1 MNHEY and CDR2 SVGAGI. V was shortened by 11 bases and J by 3 bases, with 15 bases between the two germline ends. The CDR3 reads CACLPSGTDTQYF. DNA for the CDR3: TGTGCCTGCCTCCCTTCGGGTACAGATACGCAGTATTTT.

This clonotype was observed at least ten times. The chain combines TRBV6-6 with TRBJ2-3; 10 bases fit TRBD1. Trimming removed 5 bases from V and 6 bases from J; junction bases left unmatched: 5. Germline assignment: CDR1 MNHNY and CDR2 SVGAGI (reference sequence). This CDR3 is 14 amino acids long. DNA for the CDR3: TGTGCCAGCAGTCGACAGGGGGCAGGGGATACGCAGTATTTT. Translating it yields CASSRQGAGDTQYF.

This clonotype was observed many times. The rearrangement uses TRBV5-1 and TRBJ1-1, with D maybe TRBD1 (6 bases). The V end was cut by 1 base, the J end by 5 bases, with 9 bases between. Germline assignment: CDR1 SGHRS and CDR2 YFSETQ. CDR3 length: 13 residues. CDR3 in amino acids: CASSLQGQTEAFF. CDR3 DNA: TGCGCCAGCAGCTTGCAGGGGCAAACTGAAGCTTTCTTT. Combining the CDR3 with reference TRBV5-1 and TRBJ1-1 gives the whole variable domain KAGVTQTPRYLIKTRGQQVTLSCSPISGHRSVSWYQQTPGQGLQFLFEYFSETQRNKGNFPGRFSGRQFSNSRSEMNVSTLELGDSALYLCASSLQGQTEAFFGQGTRLTVV.

This clonotype was seen at least ten times. The rearrangement links TRBV7-9 to TRBJ2-7, with 7 bases aligning to TRBD1. The trim removed 2 bases at V and 2 bases at J, leaving 12 bases unmatched. CDR3 length: 17 residues. CDR1 and CDR2 from the germline V gene are SEHNR and FQNEAQ (reference sequence). This chain's CDR3 is CASSLKTGVEGPYEQYF. CDR3 in DNA: TGTGCCAGCAGCTTAAAAACAGGGGTCGAAGGCCCCTACGAGCAGTACTTC. Full variable domain (outside the CDR3, taken from reference TRBV7-9 and TRBJ2-7): DTGVSQNPRHKITKRGQNVTFRCDPISEHNRLYWYRQTLGQGPEFLTYFQNEAQLEKSRLLSDRFSAERPKGSFSTLEIQRTEQGDSAMYLCASSLKTGVEGPYEQYFGPGTRLTVT.